This TCR beta chain appears in the sequencing data of a study of T cell repertoires in cytomegalovirus infection. The V gene lost 6 bases and the J gene lost 3 bases, with 11 bases spanning the gap. The V gene's germline CDR1 is MNHEY and CDR2 SVGAGI. This CDR3 contains 13 residues. This clonotype appeared a few times. TCRdb re-analysed the reads in MiXCR, keeping a single row per CDR3 protein. Seen here are roughly 230,000 distinct CDR3 sequences, over 15% observed once, and the top ten hold less than 60%. This receptor was taken from a human donor in good health (CMV status not recorded). Some clones in this sample may be carry-over from other donors' samples. The rearrangement joins TRBV6-5 to TRBJ1-1, with D possibly TRBD1 on 6 matching bases. Sequencing was performed on CD8+ T cells from PBMCs. The CDR3 spells CASSHGGYTEAFF. CDR3 bases: TGTGCCAGCAGCCACGGGGGCTACACTGAAGCTTTCTTT.